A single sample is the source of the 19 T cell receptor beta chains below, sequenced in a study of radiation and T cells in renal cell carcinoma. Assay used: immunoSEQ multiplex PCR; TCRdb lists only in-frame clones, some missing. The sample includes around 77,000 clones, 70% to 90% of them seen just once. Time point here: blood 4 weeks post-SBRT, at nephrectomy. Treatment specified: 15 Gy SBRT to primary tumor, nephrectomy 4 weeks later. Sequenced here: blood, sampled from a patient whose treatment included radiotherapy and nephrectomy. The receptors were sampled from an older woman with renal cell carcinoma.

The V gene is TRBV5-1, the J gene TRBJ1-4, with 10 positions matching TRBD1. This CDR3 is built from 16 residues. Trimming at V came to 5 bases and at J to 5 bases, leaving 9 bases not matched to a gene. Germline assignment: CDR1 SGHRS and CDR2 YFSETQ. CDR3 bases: TGCGCCAGCAGACCTAACCCGGGACAGGGGAATGAAAAACTGTTTTTT. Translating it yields CASRPNPGQGNEKLFF.

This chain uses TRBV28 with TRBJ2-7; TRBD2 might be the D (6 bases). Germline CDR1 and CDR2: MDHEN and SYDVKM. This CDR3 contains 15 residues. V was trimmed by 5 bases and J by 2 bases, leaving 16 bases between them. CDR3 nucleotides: TGTGCCAGCAGTGCTCCCGGGACTGGAACCTACGAGCAGTACTTC. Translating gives CASSAPGTGTYEQYF.

The CDR3 coding sequence is TGTGCCAGCAGTTTATCAGTGAGCTCCTACAATGAGCAGTTCTTC. It translates to CASSLSVSSYNEQFF. V gene TRBV27 combines with J gene TRBJ2-1; D uncertain. Trimming took off 0 bases at V and 0 bases at J, with 6 bases between the two ends. The CDR3 contains 15 residues. Germline V gene sequence: CDR1 MNHEY, CDR2 SMNVEV (reference sequence).

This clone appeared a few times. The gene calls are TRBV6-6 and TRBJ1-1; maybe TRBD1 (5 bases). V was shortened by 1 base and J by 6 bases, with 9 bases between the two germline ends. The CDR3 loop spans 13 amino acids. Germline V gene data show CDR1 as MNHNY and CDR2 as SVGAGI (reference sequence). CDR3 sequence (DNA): TGTGCCAGCAGTTACTTGATGGGGGCTGAAGCTTTCTTT. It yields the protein CASSYLMGAEAFF.

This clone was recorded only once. CDR3 coding DNA: TGTGCCAGCAGTTTATCGGGGGGATTCCAGGAGACCCAGTACTTC. This gives the protein CASSLSGGFQETQYF. The J gene is TRBJ2-5, the V gene TRBV7-9, with 7 positions matching TRBD2. The CDR3 runs to 15 residues. The V gene end was trimmed by 6 bases and the J gene end by 5 bases; junction bases not matched to a gene: 12. Germline V gene sequence: CDR1 SEHNR, CDR2 FQNEAQ (reference sequence).

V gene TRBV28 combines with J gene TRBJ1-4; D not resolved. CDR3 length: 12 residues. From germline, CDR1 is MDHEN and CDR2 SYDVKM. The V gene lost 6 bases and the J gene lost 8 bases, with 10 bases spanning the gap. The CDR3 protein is CASSQRREKLFF. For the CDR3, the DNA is TGTGCCAGCAGCCAAAGGAGGGAAAAACTGTTTTTT.

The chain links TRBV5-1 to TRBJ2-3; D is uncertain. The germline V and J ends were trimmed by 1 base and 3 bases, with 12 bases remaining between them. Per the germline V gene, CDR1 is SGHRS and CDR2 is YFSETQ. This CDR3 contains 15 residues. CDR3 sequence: CASSLLGMGTDTQYF. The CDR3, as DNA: TGCGCCAGCAGCTTGTTAGGGATGGGGACAGATACGCAGTATTTT.

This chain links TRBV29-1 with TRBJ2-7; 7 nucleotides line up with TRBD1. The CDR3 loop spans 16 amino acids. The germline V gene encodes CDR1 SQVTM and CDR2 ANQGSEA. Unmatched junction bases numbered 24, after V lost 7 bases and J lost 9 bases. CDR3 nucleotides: TGCAGCGCAATTAGACAGGGTAGAGGTCTTGGTGAGGGGCAGTACTTC. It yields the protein CSAIRQGRGLGEGQYF.

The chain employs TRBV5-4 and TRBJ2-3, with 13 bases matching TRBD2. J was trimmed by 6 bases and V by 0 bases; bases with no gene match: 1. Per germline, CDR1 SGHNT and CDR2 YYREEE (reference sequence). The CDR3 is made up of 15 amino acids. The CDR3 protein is CASSLATSGGDTQYF. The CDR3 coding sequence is TGTGCCAGCAGCTTGGCGACTAGCGGGGGGGATACGCAGTATTTT.

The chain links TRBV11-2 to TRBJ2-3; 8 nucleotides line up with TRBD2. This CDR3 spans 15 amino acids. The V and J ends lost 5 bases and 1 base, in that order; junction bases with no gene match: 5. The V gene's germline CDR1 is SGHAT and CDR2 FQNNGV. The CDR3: CASSPAGGRTDTQYF. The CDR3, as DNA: TGTGCCAGCAGCCCGGCGGGGGGTCGCACAGATACGCAGTATTTT.

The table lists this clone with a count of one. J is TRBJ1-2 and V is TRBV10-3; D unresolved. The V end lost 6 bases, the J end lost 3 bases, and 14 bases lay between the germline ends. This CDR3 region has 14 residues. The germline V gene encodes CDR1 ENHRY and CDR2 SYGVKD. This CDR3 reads CAISPQREHYGYTF. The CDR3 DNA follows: TGTGCCATCAGCCCCCAGCGAGAACACTATGGCTACACCTTC.

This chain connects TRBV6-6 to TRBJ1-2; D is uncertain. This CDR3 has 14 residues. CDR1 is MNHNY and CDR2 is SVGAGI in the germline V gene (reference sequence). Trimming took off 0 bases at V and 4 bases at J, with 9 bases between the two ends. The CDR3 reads CASSYSSAPYGYTF. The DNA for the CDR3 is TGTGCCAGCAGTTACTCGTCGGCACCCTATGGCTACACCTTC.

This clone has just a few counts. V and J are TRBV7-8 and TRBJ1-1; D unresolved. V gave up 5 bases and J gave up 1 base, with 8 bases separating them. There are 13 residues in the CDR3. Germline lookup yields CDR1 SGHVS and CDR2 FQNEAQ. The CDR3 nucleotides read TGTGCCAGCAGCCGCGGGCGGAACACTGAAGCTTTCTTT. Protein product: CASSRGRNTEAFF.

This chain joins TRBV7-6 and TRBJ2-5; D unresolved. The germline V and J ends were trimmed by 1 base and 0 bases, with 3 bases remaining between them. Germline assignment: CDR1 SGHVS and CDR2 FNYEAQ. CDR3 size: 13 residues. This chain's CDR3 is CASSLGNQETQYF. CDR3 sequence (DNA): TGTGCCAGCAGCTTAGGCAACCAAGAGACCCAGTACTTC.

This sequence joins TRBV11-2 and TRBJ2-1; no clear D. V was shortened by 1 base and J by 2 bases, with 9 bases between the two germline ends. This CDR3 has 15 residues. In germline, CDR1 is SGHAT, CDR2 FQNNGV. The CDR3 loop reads CASSLGPEPYNEQFF. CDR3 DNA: TGTGCCAGCAGCTTAGGACCCGAGCCCTACAATGAGCAGTTCTTC. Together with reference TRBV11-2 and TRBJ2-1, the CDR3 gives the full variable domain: EAGVAQSPRYKIIEKRQSVAFWCNPISGHATLYWYQQILGQGPKLLIQFQNNGVVDDSQLPKDRFSAERLKGVDSTLKIQPAKLEDSAVYLCASSLGPEPYNEQFFGPGTRLTVL.

In nucleotides, the CDR3 is TGTGCCTGGAGTAGGTGGTCGACGAACACCGGGGAGCTGTTTTTT. The encoded protein is CAWSRWSTNTGELFF. J is TRBJ2-2 and V is TRBV30; D ambiguous. Per germline, CDR1 GTSNPN and CDR2 SVGIG (reference sequence). V was cut by 2 bases and J by 0 bases, with 10 bases left in between. The CDR3 is 15 residues long.

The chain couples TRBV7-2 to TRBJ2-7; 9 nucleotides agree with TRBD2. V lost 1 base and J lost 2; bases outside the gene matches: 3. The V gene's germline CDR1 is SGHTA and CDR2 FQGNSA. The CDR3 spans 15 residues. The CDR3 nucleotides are TGTGCCAGCAGCTTAGTAGCGGGGGACACCTACGAGCAGTACTTC. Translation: CASSLVAGDTYEQYF.

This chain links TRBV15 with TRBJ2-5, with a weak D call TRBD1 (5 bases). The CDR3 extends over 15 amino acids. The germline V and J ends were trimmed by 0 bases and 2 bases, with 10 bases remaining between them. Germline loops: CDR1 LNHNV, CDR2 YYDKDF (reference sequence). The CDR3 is CATSRERTYQETQYF. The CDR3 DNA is TGTGCCACCAGCAGAGAACGGACATATCAAGAGACCCAGTACTTC.

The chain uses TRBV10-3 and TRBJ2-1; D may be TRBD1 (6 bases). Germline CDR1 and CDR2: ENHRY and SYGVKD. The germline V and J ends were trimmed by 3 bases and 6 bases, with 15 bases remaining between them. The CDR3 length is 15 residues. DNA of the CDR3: TGTGCCATCAGTGATAGGGCAGGGGTGGCCAATGAGCAGTTCTTC. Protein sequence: CAISDRAGVANEQFF.